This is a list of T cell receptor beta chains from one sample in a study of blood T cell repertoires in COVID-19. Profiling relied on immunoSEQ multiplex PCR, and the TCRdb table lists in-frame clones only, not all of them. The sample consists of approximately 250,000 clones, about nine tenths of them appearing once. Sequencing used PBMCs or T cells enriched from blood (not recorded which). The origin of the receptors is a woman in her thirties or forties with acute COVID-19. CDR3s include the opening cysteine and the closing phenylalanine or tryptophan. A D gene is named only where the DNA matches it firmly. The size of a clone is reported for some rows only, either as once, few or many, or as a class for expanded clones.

CDR3nt: TGTGCCAGCAGCGGTATGGACAGGGAGGGGTTTAACTATGGCTACACCTTC
CDR3aa: CASSGMDREGFNYGYTF
abundance: NA
v_gene: TRBV7-9
d_gene: TRBD1
j_gene: TRBJ1-2

CDR3nt: TGTGCCAGCAGCGCCACAGGGGGGAGCAATCAGCCCCAGCATTTT
CDR3aa: CASSATGGSNQPQHF
abundance: NA
v_gene: TRBV28
d_gene: TRBD1
j_gene: TRBJ1-5

CDR3nt: TGTGCCAGCAGGGCTCTAGCGGCCTCTTCCTACAATGAGCAGTTCTTC
CDR3aa: CASRALAASSYNEQFF
abundance: once
v_gene: TRBV28
d_gene: TRBD2
j_gene: TRBJ2-1

CDR3nt: TGTGCCAGCAGCTTAGAGACCTCTCGGGTGGCCTACGAGCAGTACTTC
CDR3aa: CASSLETSRVAYEQYF
abundance: NA
v_gene: TRBV7-3
d_gene: NA
j_gene: TRBJ2-7

CDR3nt: TGTGCCATCAGTGAGTACAGGGCGGGACTAGCGGGAGAGTCCTCTGCTGGGGCCAACGTCCTGACTTTC
CDR3aa: CAISEYRAGLAGESSAGANVLTF
abundance: NA
v_gene: TRBV10-3
d_gene: TRBD2
j_gene: TRBJ2-6

CDR3nt: TGTGCCAGCAGCTGGGCGGGACTAGGTGGGGTCGATACGCAGTATTTT
CDR3aa: CASSWAGLGGVDTQYF
abundance: NA
v_gene: TRBV7-8
d_gene: TRBD2
j_gene: TRBJ2-3

CDR3nt: TGTGCCAGCAGCCAAGCGGGGGGAGCTAACTATGGCTACACCTTC
CDR3aa: CASSQAGGANYGYTF
abundance: NA
v_gene: TRBV14
d_gene: NA
j_gene: TRBJ1-2

CDR3nt: TGTGCCACCAGTGGCACCCGGGACAGCTTCTCCTACAATGAGCAGTTCTTC
CDR3aa: CATSGTRDSFSYNEQFF
abundance: once
v_gene: TRBV24-1
d_gene: TRBD1
j_gene: TRBJ2-1

CDR3nt: TGTGCCAGCAGCCCAAATAGGGGGTCGGGAACCAGCTCCTACAATGAGCAGTTCTTC
CDR3aa: CASSPNRGSGTSSYNEQFF
abundance: few
v_gene: TRBV7-3
d_gene: NA
j_gene: TRBJ2-1

CDR3nt: TGTGCCAGCAGTGTCCAGGCTATCTCTAGCACAGATACGCAGTATTTT
CDR3aa: CASSVQAISSTDTQYF
abundance: NA
v_gene: TRBV6-1
d_gene: NA
j_gene: TRBJ2-3

CDR3nt: TGTGCCAGCAGTACAGTTAACTATGGCTACACCTTC
CDR3aa: CASSTVNYGYTF
abundance: NA
v_gene: TRBV28
d_gene: NA
j_gene: TRBJ1-2

CDR3nt: TGTGCCAGCAGCCCGGGGACGGGGGAGGGCAATCAGCCCCAGCATTTT
CDR3aa: CASSPGTGEGNQPQHF
abundance: few
v_gene: TRBV7-3
d_gene: NA
j_gene: TRBJ1-5

CDR3nt: TGTGCCAGCAGCCCTCGCCAGATGAACACTGAAGCTTTCTTT
CDR3aa: CASSPRQMNTEAFF
abundance: NA
v_gene: TRBV4-2
d_gene: NA
j_gene: TRBJ1-1

CDR3nt: TGTGCCAGCAGTTTAGGGGCGGGAAACACCATATATTTT
CDR3aa: CASSLGAGNTIYF
abundance: few
v_gene: TRBV12-3/TRBV12-4
d_gene: NA
j_gene: TRBJ1-3

CDR3nt: TGTGCCAGCAGTTACCCTCTGAGCGGGGGGGATGTAGATACGCAGTATTTT
CDR3aa: CASSYPLSGGDVDTQYF
abundance: few
v_gene: TRBV6-2/TRBV6-3
d_gene: TRBD2
j_gene: TRBJ2-3

CDR3nt: TGTGCCACCAGCCCTCTCAGCGGGAGGGCCTACGAGCAGTACTTC
CDR3aa: CATSPLSGRAYEQYF
abundance: NA
v_gene: TRBV19
d_gene: TRBD2
j_gene: TRBJ2-7

CDR3nt: TGTGCCAGCAGCTTACAGGGGGCGCATGAAGAGACCCAGTACTTC
CDR3aa: CASSLQGAHEETQYF
abundance: NA
v_gene: TRBV6-2/TRBV6-3
d_gene: TRBD1
j_gene: TRBJ2-5

CDR3nt: TGCGCCAGCAGTGAGCCGGGGGGGGACAACACCGGGGAGCTGTTTTTT
CDR3aa: CASSEPGGDNTGELFF
abundance: NA
v_gene: TRBV10-1
d_gene: TRBD2
j_gene: TRBJ2-2

CDR3nt: TGTGCCAGCAGTGAATCCGATCAGCCCCAGCATTTT
CDR3aa: CASSESDQPQHF
abundance: NA
v_gene: TRBV25-1
d_gene: NA
j_gene: TRBJ1-5

CDR3nt: TGTGCCAGCAGCTTTAAAACTAGCGGGAGGAACACCGGGGAGCTGTTTTTT
CDR3aa: CASSFKTSGRNTGELFF
abundance: NA
v_gene: TRBV5-4
d_gene: TRBD2
j_gene: TRBJ2-2

CDR3nt: TGTGCCAGCAGCTTAATCATTGGAGTTGCAACTAATGAAAAACTGTTTTTT
CDR3aa: CASSLIIGVATNEKLFF
abundance: NA
v_gene: TRBV7-6
d_gene: NA
j_gene: TRBJ1-4

CDR3nt: TGTGCCACCCTTCCCGGGCGGGGGCCAAGCTCCTACAATGAGCAGTTCTTC
CDR3aa: CATLPGRGPSSYNEQFF
abundance: NA
v_gene: TRBV15
d_gene: NA
j_gene: TRBJ2-1

CDR3nt: TGTGCCAGCAGTTTACGACAGGGCTTCGAGCAGTTCTTC
CDR3aa: CASSLRQGFEQFF
abundance: NA
v_gene: TRBV12-3/TRBV12-4
d_gene: TRBD1
j_gene: TRBJ2-1

CDR3nt: TGTGCCAGCAGTTTTCTACAGTCTGGGGCCAACGTCCTGACTTTC
CDR3aa: CASSFLQSGANVLTF
abundance: NA
v_gene: TRBV28
d_gene: NA
j_gene: TRBJ2-6

CDR3nt: TGTGCCAGCAGTTTCGGACAGGACACTGAAGCTTTCTTT
CDR3aa: CASSFGQDTEAFF
abundance: NA
v_gene: TRBV12-3/TRBV12-4
d_gene: TRBD1
j_gene: TRBJ1-1

CDR3nt: TGCGCCAGCAGTGCTCTAGCGGGAGACGACAATGAGCAGTTCTTC
CDR3aa: CASSALAGDDNEQFF
abundance: NA
v_gene: TRBV10-1
d_gene: TRBD2
j_gene: TRBJ2-1

CDR3nt: TGTGCCAGCAGCCTGGGGACAGAAATTACCTACGAGCAGTACTTC
CDR3aa: CASSLGTEITYEQYF
abundance: NA
v_gene: TRBV7-6
d_gene: TRBD1
j_gene: TRBJ2-7

CDR3nt: TGTGCCAGCAGCGCGGGACAGGCGGAAGAGACCCAGTACTTC
CDR3aa: CASSAGQAEETQYF
abundance: NA
v_gene: TRBV9
d_gene: TRBD1
j_gene: TRBJ2-5

CDR3nt: TGCGCCAGCAGCGTAGCCTCGAACGAGCAGTTCTTC
CDR3aa: CASSVASNEQFF
abundance: NA
v_gene: TRBV10-1
d_gene: NA
j_gene: TRBJ2-1